This entry concerns a single T cell receptor beta chain. The sample originates from a study of blood T cell repertoires in COVID-19. Study at large: Acute and convalescent COVID-19 samples came from the United States, Italy and Spain. Sources were T cells, B-cell-depleted T cells, or PBMCs; the material itself was cDNA or gDNA.

V shed 8 bases and J shed 2 bases, with 14 bases lying between them. The CDR3 runs to 14 residues. Germline CDR1 reads SGHTA; CDR2 reads FQGNSA. Original handling: Reference gene primer amplification gave nucleated cell count estimates. Assay used: immunoSEQ multiplex PCR; TCRdb lists only in-frame clones, some missing. V, J and clone size were drawn from that table, and D and trimming were deduced from the DNA. The sample has around 200,000 clones, roughly nine tenths seen once. V is TRBV7-2 and J is TRBJ2-3; tentatively, D is TRBD2 (6 bases). Specimen: peripheral blood. The source of this sequence is a man aged 65-85 years with acute or convalescent COVID-19. The CDR3 DNA reads as TGTGCCAGCGGAGGGAAGGGTATCACAGATACGCAGTATTTT. It yields the protein CASGGKGITDTQYF.